This T cell receptor beta chain was captured in a study of graft-versus-host responses after intestinal transplantation (dated by TCRdb to about 2021). Background on the whole study: Multivisceral, liver-intestinal, or isolated intestinal transplants were received by the recipients. All recipients received anti-thymocyte globulin induction followed by maintenance tacrolimus and steroids for around three years. Graft-versus-host and host-versus-graft alloreactive T cell clones were tracked in the graft, circulation and bone marrow after intestinal transplantation using bulk TCR-beta CDR3 sequencing. To identify alloreactive clones, pre-transplant mixed lymphocyte reaction products were sequenced and compared with unstimulated pre-transplant donor and recipient T cells. A cohort of 20 to 25 intestinal transplant recipients, including one retransplant, was enrolled, and a few patients lacking pretransplant specimens were excluded. A peak of at least 4% donor T cells among recipient peripheral blood mononuclear cells was the definition used for donor T cell macrochimerism. Rather than being sequenced by the commercial service, samples from a few later patients were sequenced in-house on an Illumina MiSeq and processed with MiXCR.

Inclusive of the bounding cysteine and phenylalanine, the CDR3 is 15 residues long. Only the CDR3 portion is preserved as DNA: 45 bases, with reading frame beginning at the first base. CDR1 and CDR2 are read off the germline V gene as SQVTM and ANQGSEA. After removal of 3 bases from V and 4 bases from J, the junction retains 6 bases not matched to a gene. Summary of the overall study and its limitations: The relatively low number and heterogeneity of intestinal transplant patients limited the conclusions. Early after transplant, peak levels of circulating GvH clones were associated with declines in HvG clones. High GvH to HvG T cell clonal ratios were observed in the allografts of patients with donor T cell macrochimerism. GvH clones were found in recipient bone marrow, and some of the GvH clones appeared earlier in ileal mucosa or blood, which is consistent with an intestinal mucosal origin.

Libraries were built with the immunoSEQ multiplex PCR assay. For most patients, genomic DNA was isolated with the Qiagen DNeasy Blood and Tissue Kit and sent frozen to Adaptive Biotechnologies for TCR sequencing. Adaptive Biotechnologies carried out high-throughput TCR-beta CDR3 sequencing of genomic DNA for most patients. The authors processed their data as follows. TCR sequencing data for 18 patients were retrieved from Adaptive's ImmunoSEQ software; three other patients were processed with MiXCR and VDJtools. To correct CD4 versus CD8 sorting errors, any sequence found in both subsets at a frequency ratio below 5:1 was removed. Because the origin of CDR3 nucleotide sequences shared between donor and recipient could not be assigned, those sequences were removed. To count as alloreactive, a clone needed at least 2-fold expansion over unstimulated cells and a minimum CFSE-low frequency of 0.002% (template counts) or 0.001% (read counts). Clones detected in sequenced pre-transplant spleen, lymph node, or MLR CFSE-low populations of the donor or recipient were defined as mappable. The cumulative frequency of alloreactive clones was calculated as a percentage of all sequences, weighted by copy number. What TCRdb holds here is the immuneACCESS table cut down to in-frame rearrangements. Part of the clones is not present; checked against another copy, under half of the missing clones reflect an unresolved V gene, and the others are unexplained. D and trimming were read from the DNA, whereas the V and J calls and clone size are those reported in that table. This sample has some 40,000 clones in its table, and 93% of those were observed once. The biggest ten clones account for about 20% of the sample.

The time point label, as the study defines it: cells obtained before transplantation from donor or recipient. CD3+CD4+ and CD3+CD8+ populations were FACS-sorted from unstimulated pre-transplant donor and recipient cells taken from spleen or lymph nodes. Of note for this clone: No cognate antigen has been identified for it. Per-base quality was not reported, and no clone a single base away is much larger than it.

This TCR was sampled from a human donor who was the organ donor for an intestinal transplant. The material was unstimulated CD8+ T cells sorted from spleen or lymph node cells, obtained before transplant. Recombination connected TRBV29-1 to TRBJ2-5; TRBD1 aligns with 12 central bases. The nucleotide sequence is given as TGCAGCGTTGACCCGGGACAGGGGGCGGGAGAGACCCAGTACTTC. It translates as CSVDPGQGAGETQYF.